This T cell receptor beta chain was sequenced during a study of human versus mouse CDR3 diversity and MHC coevolution. Study background: The immunoSEQ assay reportedly detects one in 200,000 T cells.

The CDR3 sequence is 14 residues long. V shed 3 bases and J shed 0 bases, with 8 bases lying between them. CDR1 is MDHEN and CDR2 is SYDVKM in the germline V gene. Points from the study as a whole: By iCHAO1, human TCR beta clonotypes numbered 1.5 million to 2 million, the most. On average, humans showed more CDR3 deletions and insertions than mice.

Worth noting for this clone: The antigen is undetermined.

The repertoire was sequenced with immunoSEQ multiplex PCR; TCRdb's copy has only in-frame clones and lacks some. Counted here are over 60,000 clones, under 95% occurring once; the ten biggest clones make up less than 0.16%. Naive CD4 T cells, CD45RO-negative and CD62L-positive, were flow-sorted from PBMCs. The source of this sequence is a person aged 30 to 69 in good health. The chain uses TRBV28 and TRBJ1-2, with unresolved D. The sequencing input was naive CD4+ T cells from blood. Subset of the sample: CD45RO-negative CD62L-positive naive CD4 T cells. CDR3 residues: CASSFTRANYGYTF. Written as DNA, the CDR3 is TGTGCCAGCAGTTTTACCCGGGCTAACTATGGCTACACCTTC.